A selection of T cell receptor beta chains follows, all from one sample in a study of cytomegalovirus exposure and HLA in healthy donors. This table comes from immunoSEQ multiplex PCR, and its TCRdb copy is limited to in-frame clones, with some not included. The data show more than 130,000 clones, about 76% seen once. The sample taken for sequencing was PBMCs. Source of these receptors: a man between 18 and 35 years old in good health and CMV-seronegative. The CDR3 runs from the conserved cysteine through the conserved F or W. A D gene is named only where the DNA matches it firmly. Clone size is not always given. Where it is, it says once, few, many or a class for expanded clones.

CDR3 protein	CDR3 DNA	J gene	D gene	clone size	V gene
CAWKQHLGATDTQYF	TGTGCCTGGAAACAGCATTTGGGGGCCACAGATACGCAGTATTTT	TRBJ2-3	-	-	TRBV30
CASSVLAGLNNEQFF	TGTGCCAGCAGCGTTCTAGCGGGATTAAACAATGAGCAGTTCTTC	TRBJ2-1	-	few	TRBV12-1
CASSFAGYTDTQYF	TGCGCCAGCAGCTTCGCGGGGTACACAGATACGCAGTATTTT	TRBJ2-3	-	few	TRBV5-1
CASRALIGGGNSPLHF	TGTGCCAGTAGGGCATTGATTGGGGGCGGGAATTCACCCCTCCACTTT	TRBJ1-6	-	-	TRBV19
CASSHQALAGGRGTGTQYF	TGTGCCAGCAGCCACCAAGCGCTAGCGGGAGGGCGGGGCACAGGTACGCAGTATTTT	TRBJ2-3	TRBD2	-	TRBV4-2
CASAHPGYTF	TGTGCTAGTGCCCATCCTGGCTACACCTTC	TRBJ1-2	-	-	TRBV12-5
CASSQSLWTGELFF	TGTGCCAGCAGCCAATCATTATGGACAGGCGAGCTGTTTTTT	TRBJ2-2	TRBD1	-	TRBV14
CASSLAPGQATYEQYF	TGTGCCAGCAGCTTAGCCCCGGGACAGGCGACCTACGAGCAGTACTTC	TRBJ2-7	TRBD1	-	TRBV7-6
CASSRPGTGNTIYF	TGTGCCAGCAGCCGACCGGGTACTGGAAACACCATATATTTT	TRBJ1-3	-	-	TRBV4-2
CASSEGPGWVYEQYF	TGTGCCAGCAGCGAGGGGCCAGGGTGGGTCTACGAGCAGTACTTC	TRBJ2-7	-	-	TRBV9
CASSPDTYQPQHF	TGTGCCAGCAGCCCGGACACGTATCAGCCCCAGCATTTT	TRBJ1-5	-	-	TRBV11-2
CASSSQVSYEQYF	TGTGCCAGCAGTTCCCAGGTTTCCTACGAGCAGTACTTC	TRBJ2-7	-	-	TRBV6-6
CASSTSPGTGGFYEQYF	TGTGCCAGCAGCACCTCCCCCGGGACAGGGGGCTTCTACGAGCAGTACTTC	TRBJ2-7	TRBD1	-	TRBV27
CASSWGQDDYGYTF	TGTGCCAGCAGTTGGGGACAGGACGACTATGGCTACACCTTC	TRBJ1-2	TRBD1	-	TRBV6-5
CASSEWGQGGSYNSPLHF	TGTGCCAGCAGTGAATGGGGACAGGGGGGTTCCTATAATTCACCCCTCCACTTT	TRBJ1-6	TRBD1	few	TRBV6-1
CAWSEGTSGRLNEQYF	TGTGCCTGGAGTGAGGGGACTAGCGGGAGGTTAAACGAGCAGTACTTC	TRBJ2-7	TRBD2	-	TRBV30
CASSLGSNYEQYF	TGTGCCAGCAGCTTGGGAAGCAACTACGAGCAGTACTTC	TRBJ2-7	-	once	TRBV5-6
CASGSSSALNTEAFF	TGTGCTAGTGGTTCTAGCAGTGCATTGAACACTGAAGCTTTCTTT	TRBJ1-1	-	-	TRBV12-5
CASSLEAGWATEAFF	TGTGCCAGCAGCTTAGAGGCAGGGTGGGCCACTGAAGCTTTCTTT	TRBJ1-1	-	-	TRBV7-6
CASSFEANYEQYF	TGTGCCAGCAGCTTCGAGGCTAACTACGAGCAGTACTTC	TRBJ2-7	-	-	TRBV5-6
CASMVFPGHPNTEAFF	TGTGCCAGTATGGTGTTTCCGGGACACCCGAACACTGAAGCTTTCTTT	TRBJ1-1	-	once	TRBV19
CASLRQGSNQPQHF	TGTGCCTCATTGAGACAGGGCAGCAATCAGCCCCAGCATTTT	TRBJ1-5	TRBD1	few	TRBV19
CASISEGLLNTEAFF	TGTGCCAGCATCTCTGAGGGACTCTTAAACACTGAAGCTTTCTTT	TRBJ1-1	-	few	TRBV2
CASSLGQGAGSYEQYF	TGCGCCAGCAGCTTAGGACAGGGGGCCGGCTCCTACGAGCAGTACTTC	TRBJ2-7	TRBD1	-	TRBV5-1
CASSMGQSYEQYF	TGTGCCAGCAGCATGGGACAGTCCTACGAGCAGTACTTC	TRBJ2-7	TRBD1	few	TRBV7-6
CASSGGIEDEQYF	TGCGCCAGCAGTGGAGGGATTGAAGACGAGCAGTACTTC	TRBJ2-7	-	-	TRBV10-1
CASSMWGEQPQHF	TGTGCCAGTAGTATGTGGGGGGAACAGCCCCAGCATTTT	TRBJ1-5	-	-	TRBV19
CASSLIIYEQYF	TGTGCCAGCAGCTTAATCATCTACGAGCAGTACTTC	TRBJ2-7	-	-	TRBV11-3
CSVEDGGGTEAFF	TGCAGCGTTGAAGATGGGGGGGGGACTGAAGCTTTCTTT	TRBJ1-1	-	-	TRBV29-1
CASSLAQGVLEDEQYF	TGTGCCAGCAGCTTGGCACAGGGGGTCCTAGAAGACGAGCAGTACTTC	TRBJ2-7	TRBD1	few	TRBV5-4
CASSINSGESSYNEQFF	TGTGCCAGTAGTATAAATAGCGGAGAGAGCTCCTACAATGAGCAGTTCTTC	TRBJ2-1	-	-	TRBV19
CASSTTGGDGYTF	TGCGCCAGCAGCACCACAGGGGGCGATGGCTACACCTTC	TRBJ1-2	TRBD1	few	TRBV5-1
CASSKALFPSGVKETQYF	TGTGCCAGCAGCAAAGCGCTTTTTCCTAGCGGGGTGAAAGAGACCCAGTACTTC	TRBJ2-5	-	-	TRBV21-1
CAISEGQGTYEQYF	TGTGCCATCAGTGAGGGACAGGGAACCTACGAGCAGTACTTC	TRBJ2-7	TRBD1	-	TRBV10-3
CASSQAILAGARNEQFF	TGTGCCAGCAGCCAGGCGATCCTAGCGGGAGCTAGGAATGAGCAGTTCTTC	TRBJ2-1	TRBD2	-	TRBV14
CASSITGRNTEAFF	TGTGCCAGTAGTATAACAGGGCGGAACACTGAAGCTTTCTTT	TRBJ1-1	-	once	TRBV19
CASSLGGAVNEKLFF	TGTGCCAGCAGTTTAGGGGGGGCTGTTAATGAAAAACTGTTTTTT	TRBJ1-4	-	-	TRBV28
CASSLDGGMGEQYF	TGTGCCAGCAGCTTAGACGGAGGGATGGGAGAGCAGTACTTC	TRBJ2-7	-	few	TRBV11-2
CATSRDLPGLKPQHF	TGTGCCACCAGCAGAGATCTACCAGGGCTGAAGCCCCAGCATTTT	TRBJ1-5	-	-	TRBV15
CASGSLSRGPNTEAFF	TGCGCCAGCGGATCTTTAAGTAGGGGGCCGAACACTGAAGCTTTCTTT	TRBJ1-1	TRBD1	once	TRBV5-1
CASSSPSLTGGLYPLF	TGTGCCAGCAGTTCCCCCTCCTTGACAGGGGGCCTGTATCCACTCTTC	TRBJ2-1	TRBD1	-	TRBV28
CASRQRADSTDTQYF	TGCGCCAGCAGGCAAAGAGCGGATAGCACAGATACGCAGTATTTT	TRBJ2-3	-	-	TRBV5-1
CAWRRDTYEQYF	TGTGCCTGGAGACGGGACACCTACGAGCAGTACTTC	TRBJ2-7	-	-	TRBV30
CASSQRQGGVNTEAFF	TGCGCCAGCAGCCAACGACAGGGCGGAGTGAACACTGAAGCTTTCTTT	TRBJ1-1	TRBD1	-	TRBV4-1
CASSRDSSSYNEQFF	TGTGCCAGCAGCCGTGACAGCAGCTCCTACAATGAGCAGTTCTTC	TRBJ2-1	-	few	TRBV28
CASSERAGYGYTF	TGTGCCAGCAGTGAAAGGGCGGGCTATGGCTACACCTTC	TRBJ1-2	-	few	TRBV2
CASSPRPLATNTGELFF	TGTGCCAGCAGCCCCCGTCCACTAGCGACGAACACCGGGGAGCTGTTTTTT	TRBJ2-2	TRBD2	-	TRBV7-9
CAWTGGADYGYTF	TGTGCCTGGACGGGGGGCGCTGACTATGGCTACACCTTC	TRBJ1-2	-	-	TRBV30
CASSPLLAESTDTQYF	TGCGCCAGCAGCCCCCTCCTAGCGGAAAGCACAGATACGCAGTATTTT	TRBJ2-3	TRBD2	-	TRBV5-1
CASSLLAGGAREQFF	TGTGCCAGCAGTCTGCTAGCGGGAGGGGCGAGGGAGCAGTTCTTC	TRBJ2-1	TRBD2	-	TRBV28
CASSHTSGGAIEQFF	TGTGCCAGCAGCCACACTAGCGGGGGGGCAATCGAGCAGTTCTTC	TRBJ2-1	TRBD2	-	TRBV4-2
CASSPSGRGTDTQYF	TGTGCCAGCAGCCCAAGCGGGAGGGGCACAGATACGCAGTATTTT	TRBJ2-3	TRBD2	-	TRBV7-3
CASSRAYQETQYF	TGTGCCAGTAGTCGCGCCTACCAAGAGACCCAGTACTTC	TRBJ2-5	-	few	TRBV19
CASSSRDTVYNEQFF	TGTGCCAGCAGCTCCCGGGACACGGTATACAATGAGCAGTTCTTC	TRBJ2-1	-	-	TRBV7-6
CASSHRNRVAGDTQYF	TGTGCCAGCAGCCACCGTAACAGGGTTGCGGGAGATACGCAGTATTTT	TRBJ2-3	-	few	TRBV11-3
CASSAGDRGYEQYF	TGTGCCAGCAGTGCTGGGGACAGGGGATACGAGCAGTACTTC	TRBJ2-7	TRBD1	-	TRBV2
CASRPLRGARETQYF	TGTGCCAGCAGACCATTGCGGGGGGCCAGAGAGACCCAGTACTTC	TRBJ2-5	TRBD2	-	TRBV11-3